These 30 T cell receptor beta chains came from one sample sequenced in a study of regulatory T cells in long-lasting Graves disease. Assembly of TCR beta libraries relied on iRepertoire HTBI primers together with Arm-PCR of CDR3 regions. One entry per CDR3 protein results from TCRdb running MiXCR on the multiplex PCR reads. The data hold fewer than 650,000 distinct CDR3 sequences, with approximately 15% observed a single time. Time point in this sample: newly diagnosed GD, antithyroid drugs for less than 3 months. Preparation of the TCR library used RNA extracted from PBMCs. The data also belong to a second study, concerning T cells in Graves' hyperthyroidism and ophthalmopathy.

The sample in question was peripheral blood mononuclear cells (PBMCs), obtained at new diagnosis, from a patient treated with antithyroid drugs. Every receptor here comes from a woman aged 30 to 39 with Graves disease.

This clonotype was detected ten times or more. This chain uses TRBV28 with TRBJ2-7; no firm D call. Germline CDR1 reads MDHEN; CDR2 reads SYDVKM. V lost 3 bases, J lost 0 bases, and 15 bases lay in between. The CDR3 loop spans 16 amino acids. The CDR3 sequence: CASSFFVGGSSYEQYF. CDR3 nucleotide sequence: TGTGCCAGCAGTTTCTTCGTCGGCGGTAGCTCCTACGAGCAGTACTTC.

In this sample, this clonotype turned up a few times. This rearrangement joins TRBV6-4 to TRBJ1-1; possible D gene TRBD1, 6 bases. V gave up 6 bases and J gave up 9 bases, with 17 bases separating them. This CDR3 spans 13 amino acids. CDR1 MRHNA and CDR2 SNTAGT come from the germline V gene. CDR3 bases: TGTGCCAGCAGAAACACCGGGGGCACACAAGCTTTCTTT. It is translated as CASRNTGGTQAFF.

At least ten counts were recorded for this clonotype. The gene calls are TRBV2 and TRBJ2-5; 9 bases line up with TRBD1. V trimming: 6 bases; J trimming: 4 bases; junction bases outside the gene matches: 3. CDR1 and CDR2 from the germline V gene are SNHLY and FYNNEI. The CDR3 contains 13 residues. The CDR3 DNA reads TGTGCCAGCAGGTACAGGGGGCCAGAGACCCAGTACTTC. Translation gives CASRYRGPETQYF. Looking up the rest from reference TRBV2 and TRBJ2-5 gives the full variable domain: EPEVTQTPSHQVTQMGQEVILRCVPISNHLYFYWYRQILGQKVEFLVSFYNNEISEKSEIFDDQFSVERPDGSNFTLKIRSTKLEDSAMYFCASRYRGPETQYFGPGTRLLVL.

This clonotype appeared a few times. The chain employs TRBV19 and TRBJ1-6; the D is unclear. There are 14 residues in the CDR3. Germline values: CDR1 LNHDA, CDR2 SQIVND (reference sequence). Trimming removed 5 bases from V and 6 bases from J, with 11 bases in between. The CDR3 bases are TGTGCCAGTAGTGGAACAGATCTTAATTCACCCCTCCACTTT. This encodes CASSGTDLNSPLHF.

The V gene is TRBV30, the J gene TRBJ2-2, with 10 bases fitting TRBD2. The CDR3 contains 17 residues. CDR1 and CDR2 (germline): GTSNPN, SVGIG (reference sequence). Trimming at V came to 2 bases and at J to 0 bases, leaving 6 bases not matched to a gene. The CDR3 here is CAWSYGLAETNTGELFF. The DNA of the CDR3 is TGTGCCTGGAGTTACGGACTAGCGGAAACGAACACCGGGGAGCTGTTTTTT.

This clonotype was seen many times. CDR3 region: CASSRVGLKRDTIYF. DNA of the CDR3: TGTGCCAGCAGTAGGGTCGGCTTAAAAAGGGACACCATATATTTT. The rearrangement joins TRBV12-3 or TRBV12-4 to TRBJ1-3; D uncertain. Trimming pared 5 bases from V and 8 bases from J, leaving 19 bases between. This CDR3 spans 15 amino acids.

CDR3 coding DNA: TGTGCCAGCAGTCCGTCGTTGGGCTCTGAAAAACTGTTTTTT. Translation gives CASSPSLGSEKLFF. The chain uses TRBV28 and TRBJ1-4; D unresolved. Germline V lookup: CDR1 MDHEN, CDR2 SYDVKM. The V end lost 5 bases, the J end lost 7 bases, and 14 bases lay between the germline ends. The CDR3 extends over 14 amino acids.

This clonotype was counted a few times. J is TRBJ2-7 and V is TRBV18, with TRBD1 matching 7 bases. The CDR3 extends over 15 amino acids. The V gene end was trimmed by 5 bases and the J gene end by 3 bases; junction bases not matched to a gene: 10. Germline V CDR1 and CDR2: KGHSH, LQKENI. The CDR3 region has the DNA TGTGCCAGCTCAGCATCTGGGGACAGTAGCTACGAGCAGTACTTC. Its protein is CASSASGDSSYEQYF.

This clonotype has more than one count but fewer than ten. The V gene is TRBV10-2, the J gene TRBJ1-2; TRBD1 matches 7 bases. Germline V gene sequence: CDR1 WSHSY, CDR2 SAAADI. With 4 bases clipped from V and 5 bases from J, the junction kept 4 bases outside the gene matches. The CDR3 has 13 amino acids. Here the CDR3 reads CASSAGGWYGYTF. The CDR3 bases are TGCGCCAGCAGTGCAGGGGGATGGTATGGCTACACCTTC.

This clonotype was seen at least ten times. The rearrangement uses TRBV28 and TRBJ2-5; 8 positions match TRBD2. V lost 6 bases, J lost 6 bases, and 12 bases stayed unmatched. There are 15 residues in the CDR3. Germline V gene lookup returns CDR1 MDHEN and CDR2 SYDVKM. CDR3 nucleotides: TGTGCCAGCAGGGGAGCGGGAGTAGAGGGAAAGACCCAGTACTTC. Translation gives CASRGAGVEGKTQYF. Drawing the rest from reference TRBV28 and TRBJ2-5, the complete variable domain is DVKVTQSSRYLVKRTGEKVFLECVQDMDHENMFWYRQDPGLGLRLIYFSYDVKMKEKGDIPEGYSVSREKKERFSLILESASTNQTSMYLCASRGAGVEGKTQYFGPGTRLLVL.

This clonotype was observed at least ten times. This chain connects TRBV24-1 to TRBJ1-1; a possible D gene is TRBD1 (6 bases). The germline V gene has CDR1 KGHDR and CDR2 SFDVKD. V was pared by 3 bases and J by 7 bases, with 11 bases between. The CDR3 has 13 amino acids. CDR3 nucleotide sequence: TGTGCCACCAGTGATCCTGGACAGAATGAAGCTTTCTTT. This codes for CATSDPGQNEAFF.

This clonotype was seen a handful of times. V gene TRBV24-1 combines with J gene TRBJ2-7, with TRBD1 matching 10 bases. There are 12 residues in the CDR3. The V gene end was trimmed by 10 bases and the J gene end by 5 bases; junction bases not matched to a gene: 4. Germline V gene data show CDR1 as KGHDR and CDR2 as SFDVKD. DNA for the CDR3: TGTGCCACGGGGGACAGGGGAAACGAGCAGTACTTC. Residues: CATGDRGNEQYF.

The genes are TRBV5-1 and TRBJ2-7; 14 nucleotides match TRBD2. Germline CDR1 is SGHRS and CDR2 is YFSETQ. V dropped 8 bases and J dropped 4; count of bases not matched to a gene: 17. The CDR3 is 18 residues long. CDR3 nucleotides: TGCGCCAGTACCACCGGGACTAGCGGGGGCGTCATTTCTTACGAGCAGTACTTC. Translated: CASTTGTSGGVISYEQYF.

This clonotype was counted between two and nine times. This chain uses TRBV30 with TRBJ2-7; 9 nucleotides line up with TRBD2. The CDR3 has 14 amino acids. The V and J ends lost 0 bases and 9 bases, in that order; junction bases with no gene match: 9. Per the germline V gene, CDR1 is GTSNPN and CDR2 is SVGIG (reference sequence). The CDR3 nucleotides are TGTGCCTGGAGTGTACGCGGGAGGGCCGCCACGCAGTACTTC. Residues: CAWSVRGRAATQYF.

This clonotype was seen repeatedly, ten times or more. The rearrangement links TRBV7-6 to TRBJ1-2, with TRBD1 identical over 9 bases. The CDR3 consists of 15 residues. With V trimmed by 5 bases and J by 3 bases, 7 bases remained unmatched. Per germline, CDR1 SGHVS and CDR2 FNYEAQ. The CDR3, as DNA: TGTGCCAGCAGCGCAAGGACAGGGGTGGACTATGGCTACACCTTC. Residues: CASSARTGVDYGYTF.

This clonotype was detected ten times or more. The chain uses TRBV15 and TRBJ1-5; TRBD1 is a possible D gene (5 bases). Trimming took off 8 bases at V and 2 bases at J, with 7 bases between the two ends. CDR3 size: 12 residues. Germline V gene lookup returns CDR1 LNHNV and CDR2 YYDKDF (reference sequence). CDR3 DNA sequence: TGTGCCACCGGGGGGGGCAATCAGCCCCAGCATTTT. Protein: CATGGGNQPQHF.

The gene calls are TRBV9 and TRBJ2-7, with 12 positions matching TRBD2. The germline gives CDR1 SGDLS, CDR2 YYNGEE. The CDR3 is made up of 15 amino acids. J gave up 2 bases and V 1 base, and 1 base lay outside the gene matches. Written as DNA, the CDR3 is TGTGCCAGCAGCGTACTAGCGGGAGGGCCCTACGAGCAGTACTTC. Translated, it gives CASSVLAGGPYEQYF.

With regard to this clonotype: A clone one base away is much larger, so this may be a read error. This rearrangement joins TRBV5-1 to TRBJ1-1; D may be TRBD1 (5 bases). Per germline, CDR1 SGHRS and CDR2 YFSETQ. The CDR3 sequence is 15 residues long. V shed 5 bases and J shed 0 bases, with 14 bases lying between them. The CDR3 here is CASRSPGTVNTEAFF. The CDR3 DNA sequence: TGCGCCAGCAGGTCGCCTGGGACGGTGAACACTGAAGCTTTCTTT.

This clonotype was seen a few times. The CDR3 here is CSARDTGGLGGAGYTF. The DNA of the CDR3 is TGCAGTGCTAGAGATACAGGGGGACTAGGGGGTGCAGGCTACACCTTC. The chain recombines TRBV20-1 with TRBJ1-2; 8 bases line up with TRBD1. The V gene end was trimmed by 0 bases and the J gene end by 8 bases; junction bases not matched to a gene: 14. The CDR3 covers 16 residues. The germline V gene encodes CDR1 DFQATT and CDR2 SNEGSKA (reference sequence).

The chain has TRBV6-5 and TRBJ2-3, with 7 bases fitting TRBD2. The CDR3 runs to 14 residues. The trim removed 4 bases at V and 6 bases at J, leaving 7 bases unmatched. Germline V CDR1 and CDR2: MNHEY, SVGAGI. The CDR3 nucleotides read TGTGCCAGCAGTTTGGCGGGAGCTCAGGATACGCAGTATTTT. It codes for CASSLAGAQDTQYF.

Only a few counts were recorded for this clonotype. This chain uses TRBV7-9 with TRBJ2-1, with TRBD2 identical over 9 bases. Germline CDR1 is SEHNR and CDR2 is FQNEAQ (reference sequence). The CDR3 totals 15 residues. The trim removed 1 base at V and 7 bases at J, leaving 5 bases unmatched. DNA for the CDR3: TGTGCCAGCAGCTTAGTAGCGGGAGTCAGTAATGAGCAGTTCTTC. Its translation: CASSLVAGVSNEQFF. The entire variable domain, with the rest obtained from reference TRBV7-9 and TRBJ2-1, is as follows: DTGVSQNPRHKITKRGQNVTFRCDPISEHNRLYWYRQTLGQGPEFLTYFQNEAQLEKSRLLSDRFSAERPKGSFSTLEIQRTEQGDSAMYLCASSLVAGVSNEQFFGPGTRLTVL.

This clonotype came up many times. This CDR3 is CSARDLGASGYGYTF. CDR3 DNA sequence: TGCAGTGCTAGAGATCTAGGGGCCTCGGGGTATGGCTACACCTTC. V and J are TRBV20-1 and TRBJ1-2, with TRBD1 as a possible D gene (5 bases). With 0 bases removed from V and 5 bases from J, the gap between germline ends came to 16 bases. The CDR3 totals 15 residues. In germline, CDR1 is DFQATT, CDR2 SNEGSKA (reference sequence).

The chain uses TRBV5-1 and TRBJ1-1; D perhaps matches TRBD1 (5 bases). The CDR3 contains 16 residues. Trimming removed 0 bases at V and 0 bases at J, with 12 bases between. In germline, CDR1 is SGHRS, CDR2 YFSETQ. DNA for the CDR3: TGCGCCAGCAGCTTGGCGACAGTCAGCATGAACACTGAAGCTTTCTTT. It codes for CASSLATVSMNTEAFF.

This clonotype was counted at least ten times. The V call is TRBV5-1, the J call TRBJ2-3, with a tentative D call TRBD2 (6 bases). Germline CDR1 is SGHRS and CDR2 is YFSETQ. V lost 0 bases and J 0 bases, leaving 11 bases between the germline ends. This CDR3 region has 16 residues. The CDR3 is CASSLEVGGSTDTQYF. As DNA, the CDR3 is TGCGCCAGCAGCTTGGAGGTTGGGGGGAGCACAGATACGCAGTATTTT. Full variable domain (remainder filled in from reference TRBV5-1 and TRBJ2-3): KAGVTQTPRYLIKTRGQQVTLSCSPISGHRSVSWYQQTPGQGLQFLFEYFSETQRNKGNFPGRFSGRQFSNSRSEMNVSTLELGDSALYLCASSLEVGGSTDTQYFGPGTRLTVL.

This clonotype came up a few times. The chain has TRBV9 and TRBJ1-1; D may be TRBD1 (6 bases). The germline CDR1 and CDR2 sequences are SGDLS and YYNGEE. The CDR3 is made up of 17 amino acids. Deletions cut 0 bases from V and 3 bases from J, with 18 bases between. The CDR3 is CASSVEGGGGPDTEAFF. CDR3 bases: TGTGCCAGCAGCGTAGAGGGGGGCGGAGGGCCCGACACTGAAGCTTTCTTT.

This clonotype was seen repeatedly, ten times or more. The J gene is TRBJ1-2, the V gene TRBV5-5; 7 nucleotides match TRBD1. CDR3 length equals 14 residues. CDR1 SGHKS and CDR2 YYEKEE come from the germline V gene (reference sequence). Trimming at V came to 2 bases and at J to 4 bases, leaving 5 bases not matched to a gene. The CDR3 DNA reads as TGTGCCAGCAGCTTCACAGGGGTGTCCTATGGCTACACCTTC. It codes for CASSFTGVSYGYTF.

This clonotype was seen more than once but under ten times. CDR3 DNA sequence: TGCGCCAGCAGCCAAGATAAGGTAGTGCAGTACTTC. It encodes CASSQDKVVQYF. The gene calls are TRBV4-1 and TRBJ2-5; D not resolved. The germline V gene has CDR1 MGHRA and CDR2 YSYEKL. The CDR3 length is 12 residues. V lost 0 bases and J 11 bases, leaving 10 bases between the germline ends.

The genes are TRBV6-2 or TRBV6-3 and TRBJ1-2, with D unclear. CDR3 length equals 13 residues. The germline V gene has CDR1 MNHEY and CDR2 SVGEGT. Trimming pared 5 bases from V and 4 bases from J, leaving 11 bases between. The CDR3 spells CASSDLPSYGYTF. DNA of the CDR3: TGTGCCAGCAGTGACTTGCCCAGCTATGGCTACACCTTC.

The chain joins TRBV11-2 to TRBJ2-7; D call uncertain. Looked up from germline, CDR1 is SGHAT and CDR2 is FQNNGV. V gave up 0 bases and J gave up 0 bases, with 6 bases separating them. This CDR3 is 14 amino acids long. CDR3 loop: CASSLEPFSYEQYF. CDR3 sequence (DNA): TGTGCCAGCAGCTTAGAGCCTTTCTCCTACGAGCAGTACTTC.

In its sample, this clonotype was seen a few times. V usage is TRBV20-1 and J usage is TRBJ2-3; 7 bases align to TRBD1. The CDR3 covers 15 residues. Germline CDR1 and CDR2: DFQATT and SNEGSKA (reference sequence). Trimming at V came to 6 bases and at J to 2 bases, leaving 11 bases not matched to a gene. The CDR3 sequence is CSASLGQTITDTQYF. The CDR3 DNA is TGCAGTGCGAGCCTGGGACAGACCATCACAGATACGCAGTATTTT.